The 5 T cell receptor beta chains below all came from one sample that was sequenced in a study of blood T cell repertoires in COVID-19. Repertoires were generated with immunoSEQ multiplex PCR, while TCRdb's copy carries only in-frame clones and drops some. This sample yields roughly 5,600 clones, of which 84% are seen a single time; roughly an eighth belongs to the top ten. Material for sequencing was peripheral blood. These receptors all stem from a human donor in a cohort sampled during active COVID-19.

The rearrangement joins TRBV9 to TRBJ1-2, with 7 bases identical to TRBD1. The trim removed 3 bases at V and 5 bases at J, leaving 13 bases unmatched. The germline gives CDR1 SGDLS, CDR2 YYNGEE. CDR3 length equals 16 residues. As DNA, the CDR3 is TGTGCCAGCAGCGCTCCCCCCGGGACAGCCCTTTATGGCTACACCTTC. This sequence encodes CASSAPPGTALYGYTF. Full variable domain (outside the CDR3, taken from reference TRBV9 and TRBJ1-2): DSGVTQTPKHLITATGQRVTLRCSPRSGDLSVYWYQQSLDQGLQFLIQYYNGEERAKGNILERFSAQQFPDLHSELNLSSLELGDSALYFCASSAPPGTALYGYTFGSGTRLTVV.

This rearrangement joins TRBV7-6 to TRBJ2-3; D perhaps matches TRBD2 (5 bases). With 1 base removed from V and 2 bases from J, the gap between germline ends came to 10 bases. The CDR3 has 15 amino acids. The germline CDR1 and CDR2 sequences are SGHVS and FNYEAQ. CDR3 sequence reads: CASSLVSGPTDTQYF. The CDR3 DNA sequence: TGTGCCAGCAGCTTAGTAAGCGGCCCCACAGATACGCAGTATTTT.

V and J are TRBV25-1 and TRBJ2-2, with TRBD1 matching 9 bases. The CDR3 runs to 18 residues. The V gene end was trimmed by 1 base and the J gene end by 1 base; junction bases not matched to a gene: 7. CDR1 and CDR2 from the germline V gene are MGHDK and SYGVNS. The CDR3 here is CASSESLGTGKNTGELFF. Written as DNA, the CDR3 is TGTGCCAGCAGTGAATCCTTAGGGACAGGGAAGAACACCGGGGAGCTGTTTTTT.

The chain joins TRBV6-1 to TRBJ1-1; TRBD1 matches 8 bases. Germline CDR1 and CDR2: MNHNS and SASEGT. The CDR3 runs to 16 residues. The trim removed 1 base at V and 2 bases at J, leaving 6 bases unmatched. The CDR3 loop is CASSEGLDRENTEAFF. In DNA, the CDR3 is TGTGCCAGCAGTGAAGGATTGGACAGGGAAAACACTGAAGCTTTCTTT.

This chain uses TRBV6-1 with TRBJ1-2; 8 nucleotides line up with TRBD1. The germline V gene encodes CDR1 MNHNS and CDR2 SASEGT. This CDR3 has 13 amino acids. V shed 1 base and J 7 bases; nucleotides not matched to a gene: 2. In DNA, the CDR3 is TGTGCCAGCAGTGAAGAGCAGGGGGCTGGCTACACCTTC. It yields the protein CASSEEQGAGYTF.